One sample yielded the 13 T cell receptor beta chains listed below, sequenced in a study of cytomegalovirus exposure and HLA in healthy donors. Primers for the PCR totalled 60 Vbeta and 13 Jbeta. Repertoires were generated with immunoSEQ multiplex PCR, while TCRdb's copy carries only in-frame clones and drops some. The sample includes about 170,000 clones, 80% to 85% of them seen just once. Sequenced input: PBMCs. The receptors originated from a boy aged 2 to 10 in good health and CMV-seronegative.

The CDR3 spells CASSSAGSDYGYTF. The CDR3 region has the DNA TGTGCCAGCAGTTCGGCAGGGTCGGACTATGGCTACACCTTC. J is TRBJ1-2 and V is TRBV27, with D possibly TRBD1 on 5 matching bases. This CDR3 has 14 residues. The germline gives CDR1 MNHEY, CDR2 SMNVEV (reference sequence). The V end lost 4 bases, the J end lost 3 bases, and 12 bases lay between the germline ends.

This clone has a single count. The chain couples TRBV13 to TRBJ2-7; 9 bases are shared with TRBD1. CDR3 length: 14 residues. The germline V gene has CDR1 PRHDT and CDR2 FYEKMQ (reference sequence). Losses at the gene ends were 0 bases for V and 6 bases for J; bases not matched to a gene: 3. The CDR3 DNA reads as TGTGCCAGCAGCTTAGGGACAGGGGGGTCCGAGCAGTACTTC. As protein: CASSLGTGGSEQYF.

The chain joins TRBV19 to TRBJ2-7; D is possibly TRBD1 (5 bases). The germline gives CDR1 LNHDA, CDR2 SQIVND (reference sequence). The CDR3 sequence is 15 residues long. V was shortened by 9 bases and J by 1 base, with 19 bases between the two germline ends. This CDR3 reads CASTQGLGRSYEQYF. DNA for the CDR3: TGTGCCAGCACCCAGGGTTTAGGTCGGTCCTACGAGCAGTACTTC.

J is TRBJ2-3 and V is TRBV10-1, with D uncertain. Trimming left V 10 bases short and J 8 bases short, with 16 bases between. CDR3 length equals 12 residues. Germline values: CDR1 WNHNN, CDR2 SYGVQD (reference sequence). CDR3 protein: CANPSRETTQYF. The CDR3 nucleotides read TGCGCCAATCCATCTAGAGAGACTACGCAGTATTTT.

This clone is a singleton in its sample. The chain joins TRBV11-3 to TRBJ2-7; D not resolved. Deletions cut 1 base from V and 0 bases from J, with 7 bases between. CDR1 and CDR2 (germline): SGHNT, YENEEA. The CDR3 loop spans 14 amino acids. The CDR3 reads CASSLGGLSYEQYF. The CDR3 DNA reads TGTGCCAGCAGCTTAGGAGGCCTCTCCTACGAGCAGTACTTC.

The V gene is TRBV2, the J gene TRBJ2-1; the D gene is possibly TRBD1 (5 bases). Germline V gene lookup returns CDR1 SNHLY and CDR2 FYNNEI. This CDR3 region has 15 residues. Trimming shortened V by 3 bases and J by 0 bases, and 9 bases separated the two germline ends. The CDR3 loop is CASSDDSYSYNEQFF. In DNA, the CDR3 is TGTGCCAGCAGTGACGACAGCTACTCCTACAATGAGCAGTTCTTC.

V and J are TRBV4-3 and TRBJ2-1; no reliable D call. The length of the CDR3 is 19 residues. V lost 0 bases and J lost 4, with 22 bases in between. Germline lookup yields CDR1 LGHNA and CDR2 YSLEER. This chain's CDR3 is CASSQDWSARDLDYNEQFF. The CDR3 nucleotides are TGCGCCAGCAGCCAAGATTGGTCCGCCCGCGACCTAGATTACAATGAGCAGTTCTTC.

This sequence joins TRBV5-4 and TRBJ2-2; the match to TRBD2 covers 9 bases. V was pared by 2 bases and J by 3 bases, with 2 bases of the junction left unmatched. The germline CDR1 and CDR2 sequences are SGHNT and YYREEE (reference sequence). This CDR3 is built from 15 residues. This CDR3 reads CASSFSGGYTGELFF. CDR3 bases: TGTGCCAGCAGCTTTAGCGGGGGCTACACCGGGGAGCTGTTTTTT.

The rearrangement uses TRBV14 and TRBJ2-7; TRBD1 is a possible D gene (6 bases). Germline V gene lookup returns CDR1 SGHDN and CDR2 FVKESK. The V end lost 2 bases, the J end lost 5 bases, and 10 bases lay between the germline ends. The CDR3 sequence is 13 residues long. The CDR3 is CASSQQGSNEQYF. CDR3 nucleotide sequence: TGTGCCAGCAGCCAACAGGGGAGCAACGAGCAGTACTTC.

The J gene is TRBJ2-1, the V gene TRBV9; 9 bases are a match to TRBD2. The CDR3 runs 15 residues. Germline V lookup: CDR1 SGDLS, CDR2 YYNGEE. V gave up 4 bases and J gave up 5 bases; unmatched junction bases: 7. The CDR3: CASSSLAGENNEQFF. CDR3 DNA: TGTGCCAGCAGCTCCTTAGCGGGAGAAAACAATGAGCAGTTCTTC.

The genes are TRBV7-2 and TRBJ1-4; 7 nucleotides line up with TRBD1. The germline V gene has CDR1 SGHTA and CDR2 FQGNSA. The ends lost 5 bases at V and 8 bases at J; junction bases unmatched: 11. The CDR3 runs 15 residues. The CDR3 DNA sequence: TGTGCCAGCAGCAAGCCCCGGACAGGTCGGGAAAAACTGTTTTTT. Protein product: CASSKPRTGREKLFF.

This chain joins TRBV30 and TRBJ2-7; 9 bases are shared with TRBD2. V was clipped by 3 bases and J by 0 bases; unmatched bases: 6. Per the germline V gene, CDR1 is GTSNPN and CDR2 is SVGIG (reference sequence). CDR3 length: 15 residues. The chain's CDR3 is CAWRRAGGSSYEQYF. The CDR3 DNA reads TGTGCCTGGAGACGAGCGGGAGGAAGCTCCTACGAGCAGTACTTC.

The chain couples TRBV4-1 to TRBJ1-5, with 9 bases identical to TRBD1. The CDR3 is 16 residues long. In germline, CDR1 is MGHRA, CDR2 YSYEKL. V lost 0 bases, J lost 6 bases, and 6 bases stayed unmatched. For the CDR3, the DNA is TGCGCCAGCAGCCAAGATTGGGGACAGGGTACTCAGCCCCAGCATTTT. It is translated as CASSQDWGQGTQPQHF.